Each of the 18 T cell receptor beta chains below was sequenced from the same sample in a study of post-analysis software for immune sequencing data. TCR beta cDNA libraries had unique molecular identifiers. Using its own MiXCR run on the PCR reads, TCRdb lists one record per CDR3 protein. The sample carries about 810,000 distinct CDR3 sequences, under 70% recorded once. No antigen is known for these receptors. Study conclusions and caveats: In patients, about 5 TRBV segments were more frequent than in controls, with TRBV5-6, TRBV5-1 and TRBV20-1 among them.

Sequenced: blood. All receptors derive from a girl aged 5 to 17 with multiple sclerosis.

In this sample, this clonotype turned up a few times. The V and J genes are TRBV6-5 and TRBJ2-6; no firm D call. This CDR3 spans 16 amino acids. The germline V and J ends were trimmed by 3 bases and 0 bases, with 9 bases remaining between them. The V gene's germline CDR1 is MNHEY and CDR2 SVGAGI. CDR3 region: CASSYKGNSGANVLTF. CDR3 nucleotide sequence: TGTGCCAGCAGTTATAAGGGAAACTCTGGGGCCAACGTCCTGACTTTC.

In this sample, this clonotype turned up once. The V call is TRBV5-1, the J call TRBJ2-7; 7 nucleotides line up with TRBD1. There are 15 residues in the CDR3. The germline gives CDR1 SGHRS, CDR2 YFSETQ. V was clipped by 0 bases and J by 3 bases; unmatched bases: 6. The CDR3 spells CASSLDTGEFYEQYF. The CDR3 bases are TGCGCCAGCAGCTTGGATACAGGGGAGTTCTACGAGCAGTACTTC.

This clonotype has only a few counts. CDR3 DNA sequence: TGTGCCAGCAGCCAATTTACACAGTTTGGCTACACCTTC. Translating gives CASSQFTQFGYTF. The chain employs TRBV12-3 or TRBV12-4 and TRBJ1-2; the D is unclear. This CDR3 spans 13 amino acids. Between the trimmed V and J ends, which lost 6 bases and 7 bases, there was a span of 15 bases.

The chain uses TRBV9 and TRBJ2-3; D call uncertain. This CDR3 has 12 residues. With 4 bases removed from V and 10 bases from J, the gap between germline ends came to 13 bases. Germline V lookup: CDR1 SGDLS, CDR2 YYNGEE. The CDR3 loop is CASSPDQSPQYF. CDR3 nucleotides: TGTGCCAGCAGCCCTGACCAGTCGCCGCAGTATTTT.

The gene calls are TRBV29-1 and TRBJ1-2; no definite D call. Germline lookup yields CDR1 SQVTM and CDR2 ANQGSEA. The CDR3 is 13 residues long. The V end lost 6 bases, the J end lost 5 bases, and 16 bases lay between the germline ends. The CDR3 here is CSVRGLSLYGYTF. CDR3 in DNA: TGCAGCGTGCGAGGCCTCTCCCTTTATGGCTACACCTTC. The variable domain in full, with the rest retrieved from reference TRBV29-1 and TRBJ1-2, is SAVISQKPSRDICQRGTSLTIQCQVDSQVTMMFWYRQQPGQSLTLIATANQGSEATYESGFVIDKFPISRPNLTFSTLTVSNMSPEDSSIYLCSVRGLSLYGYTFGSGTRLTVV.

This clonotype was seen just once. The chain links TRBV20-1 to TRBJ2-7; tentative D call: TRBD1 (6 bases). Trimming took off 4 bases at V and 4 bases at J, with 20 bases between the two ends. The CDR3 has 15 amino acids. Germline assignment: CDR1 DFQATT and CDR2 SNEGSKA (reference sequence). The CDR3, as DNA: TGCAGTGCTAAGATCCGACAGGAACCAAAATACGAGCAGTACGTC. Its translation: CSAKIRQEPKYEQYV.

The chain combines TRBV7-4 with TRBJ2-5, with D unclear. TRBJ2-7 explains the end of the DNA better; the J call may be wrong. The CDR3 is 12 residues long. Germline-derived CDR1 and CDR2 are SGHVT and SQSDAQ. CDR3 amino acids: CASSLGCYEQYF. In nucleotides, the CDR3 is TGTGCCAGCAGCTTAGGGTGCTACGAGCAGTACTTC.

The chain combines TRBV7-9 with TRBJ1-4, with TRBD1 matching 7 bases. The CDR3 contains 14 residues. Trimming cost V 5 bases and J 5 bases; bases outside gene matches: 5. Germline CDR1 is SEHNR and CDR2 is FQNEAQ (reference sequence). CDR3 DNA sequence: TGTGCCAGCAGCCCTCGACAGGGAAATGAAAAACTGTTTTTT. Translation: CASSPRQGNEKLFF.

With regard to this clonotype: The junction shows a germline mismatch at one end, possibly a read error. V gene TRBV7-6 combines with J gene TRBJ1-2, with unresolved D. This CDR3 region has 15 residues. Looked up from germline, CDR1 is SGHVS and CDR2 is FNYEAQ. The DNA of the CDR3 is TGTGCCAGCAGCTTATTTCCAGGAGATAACTATGGCTTCACCTTC. Translated, it gives CASSLFPGDNYGFTF.

The chain links TRBV28 to TRBJ2-5; possibly TRBD1 for D (5 bases). Germline values: CDR1 MDHEN, CDR2 SYDVKM. The CDR3 length is 12 residues. Trimming shortened V by 2 bases and J by 11 bases, and 12 bases separated the two germline ends. The CDR3 loop is CASSLIGAGQYF. The CDR3 DNA sequence: TGTGCCAGCAGTTTAATTGGGGCCGGGCAGTACTTC.

This sequence joins TRBV9 and TRBJ2-6; D is unclear. The CDR3 extends over 16 amino acids. CDR1 and CDR2 (germline): SGDLS, YYNGEE. Trimming removed 4 bases from V and 0 bases from J, with 11 bases in between. Written as DNA, the CDR3 is TGTGCCAGCAGCCGGAGTCTAAGCTCTGGGGCCAACGTCCTGACTTTC. Translation gives CASSRSLSSGANVLTF.

The chain combines TRBV6-2 or TRBV6-3 with TRBJ2-1; 8 positions match TRBD2. Per germline, CDR1 MNHEY and CDR2 SVGEGT. This CDR3 region has 15 residues. After removal of 6 bases from V and 0 bases from J, the junction contained 4 bases not matched to a gene. In DNA form, the CDR3 reads TGTGCCAGCAGAAGCGGGAGCAACTCCTACAATGAGCAGTTCTTC. Translation gives CASRSGSNSYNEQFF.

The rearrangement joins TRBV20-1 to TRBJ2-3; D is unclear. V was shortened by 2 bases and J by 9 bases, with 15 bases between the two germline ends. Germline-derived CDR1 and CDR2 are DFQATT and SNEGSKA (reference sequence). The CDR3 sequence is 13 residues long. The CDR3 sequence is CSARSGPERTQYF. The CDR3 DNA follows: TGCAGTGCTAGATCCGGCCCCGAAAGAACGCAGTATTTT.

The chain carries TRBV9 and TRBJ2-5, with D possibly matching TRBD2 (5 bases). The J call could be wrong; TRBJ2-7 is a better fit for the DNA end. The CDR3 loop spans 13 amino acids. CDR1 is SGDLS, CDR2 YYNGEE, per germline. This CDR3 is CASRASRSSEQYF. The CDR3 nucleotides read TGTGCCAGCCGGGCTAGCAGGAGCAGCGAGCAGTACTTC.

The chain joins TRBV2 to TRBJ2-5, with D possibly matching TRBD2 (6 bases). The J call may be in error: the DNA end matches TRBJ2-7 better. Germline lookup yields CDR1 SNHLY and CDR2 FYNNEI. This CDR3 comprises 15 residues. In DNA, the CDR3 is TGTGCCAGCAGTGAAGGAGGGTGGAGGGGCTACGAGCAGTACTTC. It specifies CASSEGGWRGYEQYF.

This chain links TRBV24-1 with TRBJ2-1; TRBD2 might be the D (6 bases). The V and J ends lost 5 bases and 7 bases respectively, with 20 bases between them. The V gene's germline CDR1 is KGHDR and CDR2 SFDVKD. This CDR3 has 16 residues. CDR3 in amino acids: CATSGSGGMSRNEQFF. For the CDR3, the DNA is TGTGCCACCAGTGGGTCGGGCGGGATGAGCCGAAATGAGCAGTTCTTC.

The rearrangement links TRBV6-1 to TRBJ1-1; no reliable D call. CDR1 and CDR2 (germline): MNHNS, SASEGT. V shed 1 base and J shed 2 bases, with 23 bases lying between them. The CDR3 has 19 amino acids. The CDR3 sequence is CASSEGIRVLRLSNTEAFF. The DNA for the CDR3 is TGTGCCAGCAGTGAAGGTATTCGCGTTCTTCGGCTGTCCAACACTGAAGCTTTCTTT.

The genes are TRBV5-1 and TRBJ2-4, with D possibly being TRBD1 (5 bases). Trimming stripped 4 bases from V and 1 base from J, with 18 bases between. The germline gives CDR1 SGHRS, CDR2 YFSETQ. The CDR3 extends over 17 amino acids. The CDR3 protein is CASSPRAGQTAKNIQYF. DNA of the CDR3: TGCGCCAGCAGCCCACGGGCAGGGCAAACGGCCAAAAACATTCAGTACTTC.